The next 32 T cell receptor beta chains were all read from a single sample in a study of blood T cell repertoires in COVID-19. Generated by immunoSEQ multiplex PCR, the TCRdb table keeps only in-frame clones and is missing some. The table shows a few hundred thousand clones, with approximately 86% occurring only once. Sequences were obtained from peripheral blood. The receptor set was obtained from a woman between 50 and 59 years old with active or convalescent COVID-19.

The V and J genes are TRBV5-1 and TRBJ1-1; 7 bases align to TRBD1. The J segment lost 4 bases and the V segment lost 3 bases, leaving 3 bases of the junction unmatched. The CDR3 is 13 amino acids. Germline V gene lookup returns CDR1 SGHRS and CDR2 YFSETQ. The CDR3 protein is CASSSTGRTEAFF. CDR3 coding DNA: TGCGCCAGCAGCTCGACAGGGCGCACTGAAGCTTTCTTT. The full variable domain, rest sourced from reference TRBV5-1 and TRBJ1-1, is KAGVTQTPRYLIKTRGQQVTLSCSPISGHRSVSWYQQTPGQGLQFLFEYFSETQRNKGNFPGRFSGRQFSNSRSEMNVSTLELGDSALYLCASSSTGRTEAFFGQGTRLTVV.

The chain is built from TRBV7-2 and TRBJ2-1; the D gene is possibly TRBD2 (5 bases). The V end was cut by 2 bases, the J end by 8 bases, with 10 bases between. From germline, CDR1 is SGHTA and CDR2 FQGNSA. This CDR3 comprises 13 residues. In nucleotides, the CDR3 is TGTGCCAGCAGCTTAATGAGGGTTGATGAGCAGTTCTTC. Translation gives CASSLMRVDEQFF.

Remarks on this clone: At one of its ends the junction is not consistent with the germline gene, which may arise from a read error. The chain couples TRBV5-6 to TRBJ1-1; D perhaps matches TRBD1 (6 bases). Per germline, CDR1 SGHDT and CDR2 YYEEEE. This CDR3 contains 14 residues. As DNA, the CDR3 is TGTGCCAGCAGCTTCACCCCTTTTGGGGGGGGCGGCGGGTTT. Residues: CASSFTPFGGGGGF.

This chain links TRBV18 with TRBJ1-3; 10 positions match TRBD1. The CDR3 contains 19 residues. Germline values: CDR1 KGHSH, CDR2 LQKENI. With V trimmed by 1 base and J by 5 bases, 14 bases remained unmatched. This CDR3 is CASSPLGQGQGRRRNTIYF. CDR3 DNA: TGTGCCAGCTCACCACTGGGACAGGGGCAGGGAAGGAGAAGAAACACCATATATTTT.

This sequence joins TRBV13 and TRBJ2-7; 15 bases fit TRBD2. Germline values: CDR1 PRHDT, CDR2 FYEKMQ (reference sequence). This CDR3 contains 16 residues. Trimming removed 6 bases from V and 2 bases from J; junction bases left unmatched: 5. DNA for the CDR3: TGTGCCAGCAGAGGACTAGCGGGAGGGAGGGCCTACGAGCAGTACTTC. Its translation: CASRGLAGGRAYEQYF.

This clone was found a few times. This chain links TRBV6-1 with TRBJ2-1; 7 bases are a match to TRBD2. Germline assignment: CDR1 MNHNS and CDR2 SASEGT. J was trimmed by 9 bases and V by 3 bases; bases with no gene match: 14. The CDR3 is made up of 16 amino acids. CDR3: CASSDRTPGGRSEQFF. CDR3 coding DNA: TGTGCCAGCAGTGATCGCACACCGGGAGGACGGAGTGAGCAGTTCTTC.

This clone was counted once. V and J are TRBV18 and TRBJ2-3, with 9 positions matching TRBD2. With V trimmed by 9 bases and J by 7 bases, 8 bases remained unmatched. CDR1 is KGHSH and CDR2 is LQKENI in the germline V gene. There are 13 residues in the CDR3. CDR3 nucleotides: TGTGCCAGTCACGCGGGAGGGCCGTATACGCAGTATTTT. Its translation: CASHAGGPYTQYF.

The chain joins TRBV5-6 to TRBJ2-5; TRBD2 might be the D (6 bases). With 1 base removed from V and 1 base from J, the gap between germline ends came to 14 bases. The CDR3 is 16 amino acids. Germline lookup yields CDR1 SGHDT and CDR2 YYEEEE. The CDR3 loop is CASSLMLAEFQETQYF. The CDR3 DNA reads TGTGCCAGCAGCTTGATGTTAGCGGAGTTCCAAGAGACCCAGTACTTC.

V usage is TRBV2 and J usage is TRBJ1-3; D is ambiguous. Trimming took 3 bases from V and 10 from J, leaving 10 bases between them. The CDR3 is made up of 12 amino acids. The V gene's germline CDR1 is SNHLY and CDR2 FYNNEI. The CDR3: CASSDRLGTIYF. The CDR3 region has the DNA TGTGCCAGCAGTGATCGGCTAGGAACCATATATTTT. Filled out from reference TRBV2 and TRBJ1-3, the complete variable domain reads EPEVTQTPSHQVTQMGQEVILRCVPISNHLYFYWYRQILGQKVEFLVSFYNNEISEKSEIFDDQFSVERPDGSNFTLKIRSTKLEDSAMYFCASSDRLGTIYFGEGSWLTVV.

The genes are TRBV10-1 and TRBJ2-7, with 7 positions matching TRBD1. J lost 12 bases, V lost 2 bases, and 10 bases had no gene match. Germline V lookup: CDR1 WNHNN, CDR2 SYGVQD (reference sequence). The CDR3 length is 13 residues. DNA for the CDR3: TGCGCCAGCAGTGAGGCCGGGGACAGCTTGAGGTACTTC. It is translated as CASSEAGDSLRYF.

This rearrangement joins TRBV6-5 to TRBJ2-2; TRBD2 agrees at 12 bases. CDR1 MNHEY and CDR2 SVGAGI come from the germline V gene. J gave up 3 bases and V 6 bases, and 2 bases lay outside the gene matches. CDR3 length: 15 residues. DNA of the CDR3: TGTGCCAGCAGGGGACTAGCGGGTCACACCGGGGAGCTGTTTTTT. Protein product: CASRGLAGHTGELFF.

This chain connects TRBV7-2 to TRBJ1-2; D remains ambiguous. The CDR3 runs 14 residues. Germline CDR1 SGHTA, CDR2 FQGNSA. V shed 1 base and J shed 2 bases, with 8 bases lying between them. In DNA, the CDR3 is TGTGCCAGCAGCTTAGGGCCAAGAAACTATGGCTACACCTTC. The encoded protein is CASSLGPRNYGYTF.

This chain joins TRBV3-1 (or the pseudogene TRBV3-2) and TRBJ1-2; D is possibly TRBD1 (5 bases). Germline V gene sequence: CDR1 LGHDT, CDR2 YNNKEL (reference sequence). The V end lost 0 bases, the J end lost 8 bases, and 19 bases lay between the germline ends. The CDR3 is 16 amino acids. The CDR3 nucleotides read TGTGCCAGCAGCCAAGATCGACGGAGGGACTCTTTGGGCTACACCTTC. Its translation is CASSQDRRRDSLGYTF.

The rearrangement joins TRBV7-2 to TRBJ1-3, with D unresolved. Trimming stripped 3 bases from V and 1 base from J, with 7 bases between. Germline V gene sequence: CDR1 SGHTA, CDR2 FQGNSA. The CDR3 is 14 amino acids. The CDR3: CASSFGLSGNTIYF. DNA for the CDR3: TGTGCCAGCAGCTTTGGGCTTTCTGGAAACACCATATATTTT.

V gene TRBV2 combines with J gene TRBJ2-1; D call uncertain. CDR3 size: 14 residues. Trimming took off 4 bases at V and 2 bases at J, with 9 bases between the two ends. The V gene's germline CDR1 is SNHLY and CDR2 FYNNEI. In nucleotides, the CDR3 is TGTGCCAGCAGTGGTTTGCAGACCTACAATGAGCAGTTCTTC. Protein sequence: CASSGLQTYNEQFF.

The rearrangement joins TRBV12-3 or TRBV12-4 to TRBJ2-2; D remains unclear. This CDR3 is 13 amino acids long. V dropped 5 bases and J dropped 6 bases, with 10 bases sitting between them. The CDR3 sequence is CASSPGGAGELFF. CDR3 nucleotide sequence: TGTGCCAGCAGTCCCGGCGGCGCCGGGGAGCTGTTTTTT.

The rearrangement joins TRBV6-1 to TRBJ2-7; D is ambiguous. CDR1 and CDR2 from the germline V gene are MNHNS and SASEGT. The CDR3 runs 13 residues. V gave up 0 bases and J gave up 7 bases, with 10 bases separating them. The CDR3 loop reads CASSEAEYGEQYF. The CDR3 nucleotides are TGTGCCAGCAGTGAAGCGGAGTACGGGGAGCAGTACTTC.

The rearrangement links TRBV18 to TRBJ2-2; D is unclear. V was shortened by 3 bases and J by 2 bases, with 7 bases between the two germline ends. The CDR3 has 14 amino acids. The germline gives CDR1 KGHSH, CDR2 LQKENI. DNA for the CDR3: TGTGCCAGCTCACCTGACACTAACACCGGGGAGCTGTTTTTT. Its translation is CASSPDTNTGELFF.

The chain recombines TRBV6-6 with TRBJ2-5; 10 positions match TRBD1. CDR1 and CDR2 from the germline V gene are MNHNY and SVGAGI (reference sequence). CDR3 length equals 15 residues. Trimming removed 6 bases from V and 4 bases from J; junction bases left unmatched: 8. DNA of the CDR3: TGTGCCAGCAGAACTGACAGGGGGCCGGGAGAGACCCAGTACTTC. It codes for CASRTDRGPGETQYF.

This sequence joins TRBV29-1 and TRBJ2-7; 10 nucleotides line up with TRBD1. V was clipped by 1 base and J by 2 bases; unmatched bases: 8. CDR1 is SQVTM, CDR2 ANQGSEA, per germline. This CDR3 has 16 residues. The CDR3 sequence: CSVEGFGTGAPYEQYF. CDR3 bases: TGCAGCGTTGAAGGTTTCGGGACAGGGGCCCCCTACGAGCAGTACTTC.

This clone was observed a few times. CDR3 bases: TGTGCCAGCAGGGGGCAGGTTAACTATGGCTACACCTTC. Its translation: CASRGQVNYGYTF. The genes are TRBV2 and TRBJ1-2, with D maybe TRBD1 (5 bases). This CDR3 region has 13 residues. CDR1 is SNHLY, CDR2 FYNNEI, per germline. V dropped 6 bases and J dropped 1 base, with 9 bases sitting between them. Based on the CDR3 plus reference TRBV2 and TRBJ1-2, the full variable domain is EPEVTQTPSHQVTQMGQEVILRCVPISNHLYFYWYRQILGQKVEFLVSFYNNEISEKSEIFDDQFSVERPDGSNFTLKIRSTKLEDSAMYFCASRGQVNYGYTFGSGTRLTVV.

The sample holds a few counts of this clone. The V and J genes are TRBV15 and TRBJ2-7; D unresolved. This CDR3 is built from 12 residues. CDR1 is LNHNV, CDR2 YYDKDF, per germline (reference sequence). The V end lost 0 bases, the J end lost 8 bases, and 8 bases lay between the germline ends. For the CDR3, the DNA is TGTGCCACCAGCAGAGATATTAACAAGCAGTACTTC. It specifies CATSRDINKQYF.

The rearrangement links TRBV12-3 or TRBV12-4 to TRBJ1-5; D is ambiguous. The V end was cut by 5 bases, the J end by 5 bases, with 7 bases between. The CDR3 runs to 12 residues. The CDR3 DNA follows: TGTGCCAGCAGTCTCCAGTATCAGCCCCAGCATTTT. It yields the protein CASSLQYQPQHF.

The chain carries TRBV7-6 and TRBJ2-1, with 7 positions matching TRBD2. The CDR3 spans 15 residues. Germline CDR1 and CDR2: SGHVS and FNYEAQ. Trimming removed 3 bases from V and 4 bases from J; junction bases left unmatched: 6. The CDR3 DNA sequence: TGTGCCAGCAGCTTGACGACGGGAGGTTACAATGAGCAGTTCTTC. It yields the protein CASSLTTGGYNEQFF.

V is TRBV15 and J is TRBJ2-7; no clear D gene. CDR3 length: 14 amino acids. Germline V CDR1 and CDR2: LNHNV, YYDKDF (reference sequence). V gave up 1 base and J gave up 4 bases, with 11 bases separating them. CDR3 coding DNA: TGTGCCACCAGCAGAGTGACACCATCATACGAGCAGTACTTC. It codes for CATSRVTPSYEQYF.

This sequence joins TRBV18 and TRBJ2-1; D might be TRBD1 (5 bases). The germline V gene has CDR1 KGHSH and CDR2 LQKENI. With 0 bases removed from V and 4 bases from J, the gap between germline ends came to 13 bases. The CDR3 covers 16 residues. The CDR3 nucleotides read TGTGCCAGCTCACCACCCGGCAGGGATTTATACAATGAGCAGTTCTTC. This encodes CASSPPGRDLYNEQFF.

The chain combines TRBV14 with TRBJ2-7; D gene uncertain. V gave up 4 bases and J gave up 3 bases, with 7 bases separating them. Germline V gene data show CDR1 as SGHDN and CDR2 as FVKESK. This CDR3 region has 12 residues. Here the CDR3 reads CASSRLHYEQYF. The DNA of the CDR3 is TGTGCCAGCAGCCGACTCCACTACGAGCAGTACTTC.

This clone has just a few counts. The chain uses TRBV7-9 and TRBJ2-5, with 7 bases lining up with TRBD2. J lost 4 bases, V lost 0 bases, and 5 bases had no gene match. Germline lookup yields CDR1 SEHNR and CDR2 FQNEAQ (reference sequence). This CDR3 is 15 amino acids long. The CDR3 region is CASSLAGGPGETQYF. CDR3 DNA: TGTGCCAGCAGCTTAGCGGGAGGGCCTGGAGAGACCCAGTACTTC.

The V and J genes are TRBV7-2 and TRBJ2-1; D is perhaps TRBD2 (6 bases). Germline lookup yields CDR1 SGHTA and CDR2 FQGNSA. V lost 3 bases to trimming and J lost 7 bases, with 7 bases between them. The CDR3 length is 12 residues. CDR3 amino acids: CASSFGLNEQFF. In DNA, the CDR3 is TGTGCCAGCAGCTTCGGACTAAATGAGCAGTTCTTC.

Only one count was recorded for this clone. The chain has TRBV14 and TRBJ2-3, with 7 bases matching TRBD2. Germline CDR1 SGHDN, CDR2 FVKESK. The CDR3 length is 20 residues. With V trimmed by 1 base and J by 4 bases, 20 bases remained unmatched. The CDR3: CASSQGWFRASGSSADTQYF. DNA of the CDR3: TGTGCCAGCAGCCAAGGATGGTTTAGGGCTAGCGGATCCTCAGCAGATACGCAGTATTTT.

This clone has more than one count but fewer than ten. The V and J genes are TRBV19 and TRBJ2-1; D perhaps matches TRBD1 (5 bases). V lost 3 bases, J lost 7 bases, and 10 bases lay in between. The germline gives CDR1 LNHDA, CDR2 SQIVND (reference sequence). The CDR3 loop spans 13 amino acids. CDR3 loop: CASSIGARNEQFF. The CDR3, as DNA: TGTGCCAGTAGTATTGGGGCTCGGAATGAGCAGTTCTTC.

The chain has TRBV28 and TRBJ1-2; TRBD1 matches at 7 bases. The CDR3 has 16 amino acids. CDR1 is MDHEN and CDR2 is SYDVKM in the germline V gene. J lost 2 bases, V lost 5 bases, and 11 bases had no gene match. In nucleotides, the CDR3 is TGTGCCAGCAGTACCCCCTTACAGGGGAGGAACTATGGCTACACCTTC. Amino acid sequence: CASSTPLQGRNYGYTF.